One T cell receptor (beta chain) is described in this entry. This record comes from a study of blood T cells in healthy people across ages. A second PCR, run for about 7 to 11 cycles, used a sample-barcoded 5' primer plus a J-beta primer mix. TCRdb fed the 5' RACE reads into MiXCR, producing one record per CDR3 protein. The table has around 580,000 distinct CDR3 sequences, under 55% seen once. The CDR3 spans 14 residues. V was shortened by 2 bases and J by 6 bases, with 12 bases between the two germline ends. Germline V gene lookup returns CDR1 SGHTA and CDR2 FQGTGA. The chain joins TRBV7-3 to TRBJ2-3, with D unresolved. The clonotype was recovered from an elderly man in good health. The sample comprised blood. CDR3 in DNA: TGTGCCAGCAGCTTAGGGATAGCTTCGGATACGCAGTATTTT. This translates into CASSLGIASDTQYF. Full variable domain (rest looked up from reference TRBV7-3 and TRBJ2-3): GAGVSQTPSNKVTEKGKYVELRCDPISGHTALYWYRQSLGQGPEFLIYFQGTGAADDSGLPNDRFFAVRPEGSVSTLKIQRTERGDSAVYLCASSLGIASDTQYFGPGTRLTVL.